The rows below give T cell receptor beta chains drawn from one sample of a study of T cell responses to AZD1222 COVID-19 vaccine. The repertoire was sequenced with immunoSEQ multiplex PCR; TCRdb's copy has only in-frame clones and lacks some. The top ten hold 2.6% of the sample, which has 150,000 to 200,000 clones, around 90% seen once. This sample comprised peripheral blood, obtained on day 0 of AZD1222 vaccination. The source of these receptors is an adult in good health. Both conserved end residues are part of each CDR3. A D gene is named only where the DNA matches it firmly. Size tells how often a clone was seen (once, few, many) or the class of an expanded clone, and some rows leave it out.

j_gene,v_gene,d_gene,abundance,CDR3aa,CDR3nt
TRBJ2-3,TRBV6-5,TRBD2,NA,CASSRTSGNTDTQYF,TGTGCCAGCAGCCGGACTAGCGGGAACACAGATACGCAGTATTTT
TRBJ2-1,TRBV30,NA,NA,CAWSVGSNNEQFF,TGTGCCTGGAGTGTAGGGTCAAACAATGAGCAGTTCTTC
TRBJ2-7,TRBV7-9,NA,NA,CASSFSGEQYF,TGTGCCAGCAGCTTCTCAGGCGAGCAGTACTTC
TRBJ2-1,TRBV7-2,NA,NA,CASRLAGNQVNEQFF,TGTGCCAGCAGACTAGCCGGGAATCAAGTCAATGAGCAGTTCTTC
TRBJ1-4,TRBV7-9,NA,NA,CASSLGDKLFF,TGTGCCAGCAGCTTAGGAGACAAACTGTTTTTT
TRBJ2-1,TRBV19,NA,NA,CASSIEGSSYNEQFF,TGTGCCAGTAGTATCGAGGGGAGCTCCTACAATGAGCAGTTCTTC
TRBJ2-5,TRBV5-8,NA,NA,CASRQETQYF,TGTGCCAGCAGGCAGGAGACCCAGTACTTC
TRBJ1-2,TRBV25-1,NA,NA,CASSESGRFYGYTF,TGTGCCAGCAGTGAATCCGGGCGATTCTATGGCTACACCTTC
TRBJ1-3,TRBV19,NA,NA,CASSISRVGNTIYF,TGTGCCAGTAGTATAAGCCGGGTCGGAAACACCATATATTTT
TRBJ2-7,TRBV12-5,NA,NA,CASGLPRGEQYF,TGTGCTAGTGGTTTGCCCAGGGGAGAGCAGTACTTC
TRBJ2-1,TRBV10-3,TRBD1,NA,CAIREGQGDYNEQFF,TGTGCCATCAGGGAGGGACAGGGGGATTACAATGAGCAGTTCTTC
TRBJ2-1,TRBV29-1,NA,NA,CSVEEAPGHSGEYNEQFF,TGCAGCGTTGAAGAAGCACCGGGACATTCCGGGGAGTACAATGAGCAGTTCTTC
TRBJ2-5,TRBV11-2,TRBD1,NA,CASSFDRVAETQYF,TGTGCCAGCAGCTTTGACAGGGTGGCCGAGACCCAGTACTTC
TRBJ1-2,TRBV14,NA,NA,CASSRKLLGGYTF,TGTGCCAGCAGCCGGAAATTATTGGGTGGCTACACCTTC
TRBJ1-6,TRBV5-6,TRBD1,NA,CASSHTTGNSPLHF,TGTGCCAGCAGCCATACGACAGGGAATTCACCCCTCCACTTT
TRBJ2-7,TRBV19,NA,few,CASSTGLSYEQYF,TGTGCCAGTAGTACGGGACTTTCCTACGAGCAGTACTTC
TRBJ1-2,TRBV19,NA,NA,CASSPQGGIYGYTF,TGTGCCAGTAGCCCCCAGGGAGGGATCTATGGCTACACCTTC
TRBJ1-3,TRBV18,NA,NA,CASSPKSGHSGNTIYF,TGTGCCAGCTCACCGAAGTCGGGTCATTCTGGAAACACCATATATTTT
TRBJ1-4,TRBV5-1,TRBD1,NA,CASTGQDNEKLFF,TGCGCCAGCACCGGACAGGATAATGAAAAACTGTTTTTT
TRBJ1-2,TRBV2,TRBD1,NA,CASRPGQGSYGYTF,TGTGCCAGCAGACCGGGACAGGGGAGCTATGGCTACACCTTC
TRBJ2-7,TRBV18,TRBD1,NA,CASSPSGTGNHEQYF,TGTGCCAGCTCACCGTCGGGGACAGGGAACCACGAGCAGTACTTC
TRBJ2-3,TRBV29-1,NA,NA,CSVEVGQDTQYF,TGCAGCGTTGAAGTCGGGCAAGATACGCAGTATTTT
TRBJ1-3,TRBV5-1,NA,NA,CASSWTWGPSSGNTIYF,TGCGCCAGCAGCTGGACGTGGGGCCCCAGCTCTGGAAACACCATATATTTT
TRBJ1-4,TRBV19,NA,NA,CASRELGEKLFF,TGTGCCAGTAGGGAACTAGGAGAAAAACTGTTTTTT
TRBJ2-1,TRBV21-1,NA,NA,CASSKAQGVPDPPGFF,TGTGCCAGCAGCAAAGCCCAGGGAGTTCCAGACCCCCCAGGGTTCTTC
TRBJ2-1,TRBV24-1,TRBD1,NA,CATSDGTTGKGYNEQFF,TGTGCCACCAGTGACGGGACGACAGGGAAGGGCTACAATGAGCAGTTCTTC
TRBJ2-5,TRBV5-1,TRBD2,NA,CASKKTSGIQETQYF,TGCGCCAGCAAGAAGACTAGCGGGATACAGGAGACCCAGTACTTC
TRBJ2-7,TRBV6-1,TRBD2,NA,CASSETGGSYEQYF,TGTGCCAGCAGTGAAACGGGAGGAAGTTACGAGCAGTACTTC
TRBJ2-1,TRBV4-1,TRBD2,NA,CASSSRLRAGGPVSEQFF,TGCGCCAGCAGCTCCCGGCTGCGGGCGGGAGGGCCGGTAAGTGAGCAGTTCTTC
TRBJ1-4,TRBV28,NA,NA,CASSSTGSGNEKLFF,TGTGCCAGCAGTTCGACGGGGTCGGGTAATGAAAAACTGTTTTTT
TRBJ1-3,TRBV15,NA,NA,CATSPRSTGSGNTIYF,TGTGCCACCAGCCCACGATCCACGGGCTCTGGAAACACCATATATTTT
TRBJ2-1,TRBV27,NA,NA,CASSPSTGREQFF,TGTGCCAGCAGTCCCTCTACCGGGCGGGAGCAGTTCTTC
TRBJ2-1,TRBV7-2,NA,NA,CASSLDLTSSARGEQFF,TGTGCCAGCAGCTTGGATCTGACATCCTCCGCCCGGGGTGAGCAGTTCTTC
TRBJ1-3,TRBV4-1,TRBD1,NA,CASSQDRTGGISGNTIYF,TGCGCCAGCAGCCAGGACAGGACAGGGGGAATATCTGGAAACACCATATATTTT
TRBJ1-1,TRBV3-1/TRBV3-2,NA,NA,CASSQEGWAPEAFF,TGTGCCAGCAGCCAAGAGGGGTGGGCTCCTGAAGCTTTCTTT
TRBJ2-7,TRBV27,NA,NA,CASSLSGSSYEQYF,TGTGCCAGCAGTTTATCGGGGAGTTCCTACGAGCAGTACTTC
TRBJ2-1,TRBV11-2,TRBD2,NA,CASSLDRLAGVKRNEQFF,TGTGCCAGCAGCTTAGATAGGCTAGCGGGAGTTAAGCGGAATGAGCAGTTCTTC
TRBJ2-1,TRBV5-1,NA,NA,CASSLVQGVINEQFF,TGCGCCAGCAGCTTGGTACAGGGTGTCATAAATGAGCAGTTCTTC
TRBJ2-2,TRBV5-4,NA,NA,CASSPGPQQAGELFF,TGTGCCAGCAGCCCCGGACCTCAACAAGCCGGGGAGCTGTTTTTT
TRBJ1-4,TRBV10-3,NA,NA,CAISEGPGGPTNEKLFF,TGTGCCATCAGTGAGGGGCCTGGGGGCCCAACTAATGAAAAACTGTTTTTT
TRBJ1-1,TRBV7-2,NA,NA,CASSFGPIEFTEAFF,TGTGCCAGCAGCTTCGGACCGATAGAGTTTACTGAAGCTTTCTTT
TRBJ2-7,TRBV5-1,TRBD2,NA,CASSLEGPSGSMEQYF,TGCGCCAGCAGCTTGGAGGGTCCTAGCGGGAGTATGGAGCAGTACTTC
TRBJ1-1,TRBV6-5,TRBD1,NA,CASRTRDSEAFF,TGTGCCAGCAGGACGAGGGACAGTGAAGCTTTCTTT
TRBJ1-2,TRBV10-2,TRBD1,NA,CASSESPGGGLGGYTF,TGCGCCAGCAGTGAGTCGCCTGGAGGGGGCTTGGGTGGCTACACCTTC
TRBJ2-3,TRBV5-6,NA,NA,CASSLEANRGTDTQYF,TGTGCCAGCAGCTTGGAGGCTAACCGGGGCACAGATACGCAGTATTTT
TRBJ2-2,TRBV7-8,NA,NA,CASSLKVEGPNTGELFF,TGTGCCAGCAGCTTAAAAGTAGAGGGACCGAACACCGGGGAGCTGTTTTTT
TRBJ2-5,TRBV12-5,TRBD1,NA,CASGFYGTGEGETQYF,TGTGCTAGTGGTTTTTACGGGACAGGAGAGGGAGAGACCCAGTACTTC
TRBJ2-3,TRBV7-9,NA,NA,CASSPSGPGSQQYF,TGTGCCAGCAGCCCCAGCGGACCGGGGTCACAGCAGTATTTT
TRBJ2-5,TRBV19,TRBD2,NA,CASSIGAGAGGPGETQYF,TGTGCCAGTAGTATCGGGGCGGGCGCGGGAGGGCCAGGAGAGACCCAGTACTTC
TRBJ2-6,TRBV7-2,NA,once,CASSLETPGANVLTF,TGTGCCAGCAGCCTGGAGACGCCTGGGGCCAACGTCCTGACTTTC
TRBJ2-2,TRBV9,TRBD2,NA,CASSVGVAGVTGELFF,TGTGCCAGCAGCGTAGGCGTAGCGGGAGTAACCGGGGAGCTGTTTTTT
TRBJ1-2,TRBV30,TRBD1,NA,CAWSPRGTGLTNYGYTF,TGTGCCTGGAGTCCTAGAGGGACAGGGCTCACTAACTATGGCTACACCTTC
TRBJ2-3,TRBV10-2,TRBD2,NA,CASRSSGSGADTQYF,TGCGCCAGCAGATCTAGCGGGAGTGGGGCAGATACGCAGTATTTT
TRBJ2-2,TRBV27,NA,NA,CASSWQGSGELFF,TGTGCCAGCAGTTGGCAGGGCTCCGGGGAGCTGTTTTTT
TRBJ1-1,TRBV20-1,NA,once,CSARGAEAFF,TGCAGTGCTAGAGGCGCTGAAGCTTTCTTT